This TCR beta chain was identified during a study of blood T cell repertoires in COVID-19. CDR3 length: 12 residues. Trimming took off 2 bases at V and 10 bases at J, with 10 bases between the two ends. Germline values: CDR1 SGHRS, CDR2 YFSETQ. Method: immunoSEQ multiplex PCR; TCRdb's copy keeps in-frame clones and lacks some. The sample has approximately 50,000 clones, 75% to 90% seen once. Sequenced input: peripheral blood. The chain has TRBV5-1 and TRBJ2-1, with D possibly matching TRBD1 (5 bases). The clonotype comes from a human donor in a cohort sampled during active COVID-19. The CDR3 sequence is CASSFQGHEQFF. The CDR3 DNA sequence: TGCGCCAGCAGCTTCCAGGGCCACGAGCAGTTCTTC.